This T cell receptor beta chain was captured by sequencing in a study of blood T cells in healthy people across ages. A J-beta primer mix and a sample-barcoded 5' primer were used in a second PCR of roughly 6 to 12 cycles. A single record per CDR3 protein comes from TCRdb applying MiXCR to the 5' RACE reads. The sample consists of over 950,000 distinct CDR3 sequences, less than 45% of them appearing once. Germline CDR1 SGHNT, CDR2 YYREEE (reference sequence). The V and J ends lost 4 bases and 4 bases, in that order; junction bases with no gene match: 2. CDR3 length equals 13 residues. The sample was blood. The sequence came from a man between 18 and 35 years old in good health. The J gene is TRBJ2-5, the V gene TRBV5-4; 9 bases match TRBD2. The CDR3 sequence is CASSASGTETQYF. CDR3 bases: TGTGCCAGCAGCGCTAGCGGGACAGAGACCCAGTACTTC. Looking up the rest from reference TRBV5-4 and TRBJ2-5 gives the full variable domain: ETGVTQSPTHLIKTRGQQVTLRCSSQSGHNTVSWYQQALGQGPQFIFQYYREEENGRGNFPPRFSGLQFPNYSSELNVNALELDDSALYLCASSASGTETQYFGPGTRLLVL.